Below are 32 T cell receptor beta chains sequenced from a single sample in a study of cytomegalovirus exposure and HLA in healthy donors. PCR involved 60 Vbeta and 13 Jbeta primers. Clones were read by immunoSEQ multiplex PCR, and TCRdb kept only the in-frame ones, dropping some. This sample carries 150,000 to 200,000 clones, around 75% of them seen once, and the ten largest clones take 7.7%. Sequenced input: PBMCs. All receptors derive from a woman between 40 and 55 years old in good health and CMV-seropositive.

The rearrangement uses TRBV5-1 and TRBJ1-1; a possible D gene is TRBD1 (5 bases). This CDR3 is 13 amino acids long. V lost 0 bases and J lost 10, with 13 bases in between. CDR1 is SGHRS, CDR2 YFSETQ, per germline. The DNA for the CDR3 is TGCGCCAGCAGCTTGGTGGGCGGGGCGCGAGCTTTCTTT. Translating it yields CASSLVGGARAFF.

V gene TRBV11-2 combines with J gene TRBJ1-6, with TRBD1 identical over 8 bases. The CDR3 is made up of 16 amino acids. Per the germline V gene, CDR1 is SGHAT and CDR2 is FQNNGV. Unmatched junction bases numbered 9, after V lost 6 bases and J lost 5 bases. CDR3 sequence reads: CASRGLQGANNSPLHF. CDR3 nucleotide sequence: TGTGCCAGCAGGGGACTGCAGGGGGCTAATAATTCACCCCTCCACTTT.

This sequence joins TRBV6-4 and TRBJ2-1; TRBD2 matches 12 bases. This CDR3 has 15 amino acids. V gave up 4 bases and J gave up 6 bases; unmatched junction bases: 4. From germline, CDR1 is MRHNA and CDR2 SNTAGT. DNA for the CDR3: TGTGCCAGCAGTGCCACTAGCGGGAGGTCCAATGAGCAGTTCTTC. Translation gives CASSATSGRSNEQFF.

The chain combines TRBV27 with TRBJ2-7, with D uncertain. Germline loops: CDR1 MNHEY, CDR2 SMNVEV (reference sequence). V was shortened by 6 bases and J by 2 bases, with 17 bases between the two germline ends. The CDR3 has 15 residues. The CDR3 nucleotides are TGTGCCAGCAGCCTCACTACAAATCCCACCTACGAGCAGTACTTC. This translates into CASSLTTNPTYEQYF.

This clone appeared a single time. The chain is built from TRBV5-1 and TRBJ2-1; D might be TRBD2 (6 bases). This CDR3 is 15 amino acids long. V was cut by 4 bases and J by 3 bases, with 14 bases left in between. Germline lookup yields CDR1 SGHRS and CDR2 YFSETQ. This CDR3 is CASSPGTEFYNEQFF. CDR3 nucleotides: TGCGCCAGCAGCCCCGGGACTGAGTTCTACAATGAGCAGTTCTTC.

A word on this clone: The sample has other DNA sequences that encode this CDR3 too. The chain is built from TRBV6-6 and TRBJ2-5; 9 positions match TRBD1. V lost 2 bases, J lost 4 bases, and 5 bases stayed unmatched. This CDR3 region has 15 residues. CDR1 is MNHNY and CDR2 is SVGAGI in the germline V gene (reference sequence). CDR3 in DNA: TGTGCCAGCAGTTACAACAGGGGGCTGGGAGAGACCCAGTACTTC. It is translated as CASSYNRGLGETQYF.

The chain couples TRBV11-2 to TRBJ2-3; D remains ambiguous. Per the germline V gene, CDR1 is SGHAT and CDR2 is FQNNGV. V lost 3 bases, J lost 1 base, and 5 bases lay in between. The CDR3 is 13 amino acids. Written as DNA, the CDR3 is TGTGCCAGCAGCTTTCAGGGCACAGATACGCAGTATTTT. Protein: CASSFQGTDTQYF.

V gene TRBV7-3 combines with J gene TRBJ1-2; D is ambiguous. Between the trimmed V and J ends, which lost 5 bases and 4 bases, there was a span of 17 bases. The CDR3 has 15 residues. The germline CDR1 and CDR2 sequences are SGHTA and FQGTGA. The CDR3 spells CASSPGGGLGYGYTF. DNA of the CDR3: TGTGCCAGCAGCCCCGGAGGAGGGTTGGGCTATGGCTACACCTTC.

This clone came up a few times. V and J are TRBV9 and TRBJ1-4; no clear D gene. The CDR3 extends over 13 amino acids. The germline gives CDR1 SGDLS, CDR2 YYNGEE. V was trimmed by 1 base and J by 8 bases, leaving 9 bases between them. CDR3 protein: CASSVTYGEKLFF. For the CDR3, the DNA is TGTGCCAGCAGCGTAACCTACGGGGAAAAACTGTTTTTT.

The chain links TRBV27 to TRBJ1-4; a weak D match, TRBD1 (6 bases). This CDR3 is built from 14 residues. V was cut by 5 bases and J by 5 bases, with 12 bases left in between. Germline assignment: CDR1 MNHEY and CDR2 SMNVEV (reference sequence). The CDR3 DNA reads TGTGCCAGCAGTCCCTGGACAGACAATGAAAAACTGTTTTTT. This translates into CASSPWTDNEKLFF.

The rearrangement links TRBV27 to TRBJ2-2; D is possibly TRBD2 (6 bases). The CDR3 totals 16 residues. The V gene's germline CDR1 is MNHEY and CDR2 SMNVEV (reference sequence). Trimming took 7 bases from V and 0 from J, leaving 15 bases between them. The CDR3: CASISHGGTNTGELFF. In DNA, the CDR3 is TGTGCCAGCATATCCCACGGCGGGACGAACACCGGGGAGCTGTTTTTT.

CDR3 coding DNA: TGTGCCAGCAGTACGACAGGGTCCTACGAGCAGTACTTC. Amino acids: CASSTTGSYEQYF. The chain links TRBV28 to TRBJ2-7; 7 nucleotides agree with TRBD1. CDR1 and CDR2 from the germline V gene are MDHEN and SYDVKM. The V gene end was trimmed by 5 bases and the J gene end by 1 base; junction bases not matched to a gene: 2. The CDR3 is 13 amino acids.

This clone was recorded a few times. The genes are TRBV25-1 and TRBJ2-7; TRBD1 might be the D (6 bases). Germline-derived CDR1 and CDR2 are MGHDK and SYGVNS. V shed 4 bases and J shed 7 bases, with 14 bases lying between them. This CDR3 is built from 13 residues. The CDR3 loop reads CASSAQGLLEQYF. The CDR3 DNA reads TGTGCCAGCAGTGCACAGGGTCTGTTGGAGCAGTACTTC.

V usage is TRBV7-8 and J usage is TRBJ1-5; possibly TRBD1 for D (5 bases). Germline-derived CDR1 and CDR2 are SGHVS and FQNEAQ. The CDR3 totals 19 residues. V lost 4 bases and J 3 bases, leaving 25 bases between the germline ends. The CDR3 sequence: CASSSRTGRGVGVNQPQHF. The CDR3 region has the DNA TGTGCCAGCAGCTCACGTACCGGGCGGGGAGTAGGGGTCAATCAGCCCCAGCATTTT.

The chain couples TRBV5-8 to TRBJ1-4; unclear D gene. Germline V gene sequence: CDR1 SGHTS, CDR2 YDEGEE. The CDR3 is made up of 14 amino acids. V was pared by 4 bases and J by 8 bases, with 15 bases between. The CDR3 protein is CASSPSMRWEKLFF. Here the CDR3 DNA reads TGTGCCAGCAGCCCGTCCATGAGGTGGGAAAAACTGTTTTTT.

V gene TRBV6-5 combines with J gene TRBJ1-4; no reliable D call. Germline lookup yields CDR1 MNHEY and CDR2 SVGAGI. The V end lost 0 bases, the J end lost 4 bases, and 9 bases lay between the germline ends. This CDR3 comprises 15 residues. The CDR3, as DNA: TGTGCCAGCAGTTACTCGAACAACTATAATGAAAAACTGTTTTTT. Translated: CASSYSNNYNEKLFF.

V is TRBV21-1 and J is TRBJ2-5; the D call TRBD2 from the table was never checked on the DNA. TRBV21-1 is an annotated pseudogene. CDR3 length: 15 amino acids. CDR3 DNA sequence: TGTGCCAGCAGCAAAGCGCCCGGGAATCGGGAGACCCAGTACTTC. This encodes CASSKAPGNRETQYF.

The chain has TRBV7-2 and TRBJ1-5, with TRBD1 identical over 10 bases. CDR3 length equals 17 residues. Trimming removed 3 bases from V and 5 bases from J; junction bases left unmatched: 10. Germline loops: CDR1 SGHTA, CDR2 FQGNSA. CDR3 in DNA: TGTGCCAGCAGCTTTTATGCTGGGACAGGGGTTGATCAGCCCCAGCATTTT. This codes for CASSFYAGTGVDQPQHF.

The chain recombines TRBV29-1 with TRBJ2-7; 7 bases are a match to TRBD1. CDR3 length: 12 amino acids. Germline trimming cut 5 bases from V and 2 bases from J; bases unmatched to any gene: 3. Germline lookup yields CDR1 SQVTM and CDR2 ANQGSEA. CDR3 amino acids: CSVWDSTYEQYF. DNA of the CDR3: TGCAGCGTTTGGGACAGCACCTACGAGCAGTACTTC.

The chain joins TRBV4-1 to TRBJ2-7; D uncertain. V shed 1 base and J shed 5 bases, with 9 bases lying between them. CDR1 is MGHRA, CDR2 YSYEKL, per germline. The CDR3 consists of 13 residues. The CDR3 coding sequence is TGCGCCAGCAGCCAAGTCCCCAGTAACGAGCAGTACTTC. Encoded protein: CASSQVPSNEQYF.

V is TRBV28 and J is TRBJ2-7, with D possibly matching TRBD1 (5 bases). The CDR3 has 12 residues. Per the germline V gene, CDR1 is MDHEN and CDR2 is SYDVKM. The germline V and J ends were trimmed by 8 bases and 1 base, with 9 bases remaining between them. In DNA form, the CDR3 reads TGTGCCAGCGGCAGGGAATCCTACGAGCAGTACTTC. This gives the protein CASGRESYEQYF.

V and J are TRBV9 and TRBJ2-7; weak D call: TRBD2 (6 bases). V lost 3 bases, J lost 7 bases, and 20 bases lay in between. Germline CDR1 reads SGDLS; CDR2 reads YYNGEE. The length of the CDR3 is 15 residues. CDR3 in amino acids: CASSAGTLRSGEQYF. The CDR3 DNA is TGTGCCAGCAGCGCCGGGACTCTTCGTAGTGGGGAGCAGTACTTC. Supplemented by reference TRBV9 and TRBJ2-7, the full variable domain reads DSGVTQTPKHLITATGQRVTLRCSPRSGDLSVYWYQQSLDQGLQFLIQYYNGEERAKGNILERFSAQQFPDLHSELNLSSLELGDSALYFCASSAGTLRSGEQYFGPGTRLTVT.

The V and J genes are TRBV9 and TRBJ1-1; 8 bases map to TRBD1. V shed 0 bases, J shed 4 bases, and the junction held 8 bases outside the gene matches. The CDR3 is 16 residues long. The germline CDR1 and CDR2 sequences are SGDLS and YYNGEE. The CDR3 protein is CASSVGGQGRGTEAFF. For the CDR3, the DNA is TGTGCCAGCAGCGTAGGAGGACAGGGAAGAGGCACTGAAGCTTTCTTT.

This clone appeared a single time. The chain recombines TRBV6-1 with TRBJ1-4; D may be TRBD1 (5 bases). V was cut by 6 bases and J by 8 bases, with 19 bases left in between. The germline gives CDR1 MNHNS, CDR2 SASEGT. The CDR3 consists of 15 residues. CDR3 nucleotide sequence: TGTGCCAGCAGCAACAGTATAGGGGAGGCGGAAAAACTGTTTTTT. It is translated as CASSNSIGEAEKLFF.

This clone occurred once. This CDR3 is CASSQQQAGEETQYF. The CDR3 DNA is TGTGCCAGCAGCCAGCAACAAGCGGGAGAGGAGACCCAGTACTTC. The V gene is TRBV4-2, the J gene TRBJ2-5, with 8 bases fitting TRBD2. This CDR3 comprises 15 residues. Germline trimming cut 3 bases from V and 5 bases from J; bases unmatched to any gene: 8. CDR1 is LGHNA, CDR2 YNFKEQ, per germline.

This sequence joins TRBV7-9 and TRBJ1-2, with 9 bases that match TRBD1. Trimming took 0 bases from V and 7 from J; bases not matched to a gene: 9. CDR1 SEHNR and CDR2 FQNEAQ come from the germline V gene (reference sequence). This CDR3 contains 16 residues. The CDR3 protein is CASSLATGQGIGGYTF. Written as DNA, the CDR3 is TGTGCCAGCAGCTTAGCGACGGGACAGGGAATCGGTGGCTACACCTTC. Filled out from reference TRBV7-9 and TRBJ1-2, the complete variable domain reads DTGVSQNPRHKITKRGQNVTFRCDPISEHNRLYWYRQTLGQGPEFLTYFQNEAQLEKSRLLSDRFSAERPKGSFSTLEIQRTEQGDSAMYLCASSLATGQGIGGYTFGSGTRLTVV.

This clone occurred a few times. The chain joins TRBV5-4 to TRBJ2-1; 11 nucleotides align to TRBD2. The length of the CDR3 is 15 residues. In germline, CDR1 is SGHNT, CDR2 YYREEE (reference sequence). The junction had 3 bases not matched to a gene; V was cut back by 0 bases and J by 7 bases. For the CDR3, the DNA is TGTGCCAGCAGCTTGGGTAGCGGGAGGGTTAATGAGCAGTTCTTC. Translated, it gives CASSLGSGRVNEQFF.

The rearrangement links TRBV28 to TRBJ1-2; tentatively, D is TRBD1 (6 bases). V lost 8 bases, J lost 5 bases, and 15 bases lay in between. CDR1 is MDHEN and CDR2 is SYDVKM in the germline V gene. The length of the CDR3 is 13 residues. CDR3: CASGVGGGYGYTF. In nucleotides, the CDR3 is TGTGCCAGCGGAGTAGGGGGGGGATATGGCTACACCTTC.

J is TRBJ2-1 and V is TRBV27; the match to TRBD2 covers 13 bases. This CDR3 spans 16 amino acids. V lost 6 bases to trimming and J lost 0 bases; unmatched junction nucleotides: 2. Germline CDR1 and CDR2: MNHEY and SMNVEV (reference sequence). The CDR3 nucleotides read TGTGCCAGCAGGGGGACTAGCGGGATCTCCTACAATGAGCAGTTCTTC. Its translation: CASRGTSGISYNEQFF.

The genes are TRBV5-4 and TRBJ2-1, with D hard to call. The CDR3 runs 18 residues. Germline V lookup: CDR1 SGHNT, CDR2 YYREEE (reference sequence). V was trimmed by 0 bases and J by 0 bases, leaving 16 bases between them. For the CDR3, the DNA is TGTGCCAGCAGCTTGGAACGAAGTCCGCAAGCCTCCTACAATGAGCAGTTCTTC. It yields the protein CASSLERSPQASYNEQFF.

The V gene is TRBV4-2, the J gene TRBJ2-1; D unclear. CDR3 length equals 15 residues. The germline V gene has CDR1 LGHNA and CDR2 YNFKEQ. Trimming removed 0 bases at V and 9 bases at J, with 15 bases between. CDR3 DNA sequence: TGTGCCAGCAGCCAAGACCCCCTTCTATCTGGTGAGCAGTTCTTC. It yields the protein CASSQDPLLSGEQFF.

V is TRBV5-1 and J is TRBJ1-5; 7 nucleotides line up with TRBD1. Germline values: CDR1 SGHRS, CDR2 YFSETQ. CDR3 length: 17 amino acids. Trimming took 4 bases from V and 3 from J; bases not matched to a gene: 13. CDR3 sequence: CASSAVPLTGSNQPQHF. CDR3 in DNA: TGCGCCAGCAGCGCAGTCCCGTTGACAGGGTCCAATCAGCCCCAGCATTTT.